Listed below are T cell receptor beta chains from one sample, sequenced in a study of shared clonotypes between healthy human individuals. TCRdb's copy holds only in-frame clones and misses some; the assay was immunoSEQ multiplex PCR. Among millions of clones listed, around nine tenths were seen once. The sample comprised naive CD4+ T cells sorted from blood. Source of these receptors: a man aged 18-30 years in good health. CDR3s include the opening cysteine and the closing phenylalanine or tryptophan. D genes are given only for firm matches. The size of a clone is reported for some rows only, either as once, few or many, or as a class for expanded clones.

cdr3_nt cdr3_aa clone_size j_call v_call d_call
TGTGCTAGCAGCTTAGATCAGGGGGCTCCAGAGACCCAGTACTTC CASSLDQGAPETQYF - TRBJ2-5 TRBV7-7 TRBD1
TGTGCCAGCAGTTACTCAGGCAATGAGCAGTTCTTC CASSYSGNEQFF - TRBJ2-1 TRBV6-6 -
TGTGCCTGGAGTGTCCGGGGGCCCTACGAGCAGTACTTC CAWSVRGPYEQYF - TRBJ2-7 TRBV30 -
TGCGCCAGCAGCCACCCGGGACTAGTAAATGCGGATGAGCAGTTCTTC CASSHPGLVNADEQFF once TRBJ2-1 TRBV4-1 TRBD2
TGTGCCAGCAGCCCCAGACAGGGGGCACAGGAGCAGTACTTC CASSPRQGAQEQYF - TRBJ2-7 TRBV11-2 TRBD1
TGTGCTAGCAGCCTCGGGACAGGGAAAGGGGCAGATACGCAGTATTTT CASSLGTGKGADTQYF - TRBJ2-3 TRBV7-7 TRBD1
TGTGCCAGCAGCTTAGTTTACCCGGACAGGGGAACGAATGGCTACACCTTC CASSLVYPDRGTNGYTF - TRBJ1-2 TRBV7-2 TRBD1
TGCAGTGCGGGGGATGGCTACACCTTC CSAGDGYTF - TRBJ1-2 TRBV20-1 -
TGTGCCAGTAGTATGGGGGGAAACCTCTACAATGAGCAGTTCTTC CASSMGGNLYNEQFF - TRBJ2-1 TRBV19 -
TGCGCCAGCAGCCATTTACCGGGACAGGGGGTTCCCAGGGTCGGAAAACTGTTTTTT CASSHLPGQGVPRVGKLFF - TRBJ1-4 TRBV4-1 TRBD1
TGTGCCAGCTCACCATTCGTCCCCACCGGGGAGCTGTTTTTT CASSPFVPTGELFF - TRBJ2-2 TRBV18 -
TGTGCCAGCAGCTTTGGACAGGACACTGAAGCTTTCTTT CASSFGQDTEAFF few TRBJ1-1 TRBV7-9 TRBD1
TGCGCCAGCAGTGAGGGGGGGACTAGTACTGAGCAGTTCTTC CASSEGGTSTEQFF - TRBJ2-1 TRBV10-1 TRBD2
TGTGCCAGCAGCCCAACGACAGGGCTTAACTATGGCTACACCTTC CASSPTTGLNYGYTF once TRBJ1-2 TRBV7-2 TRBD1
TGTGCCAGTAGTCCGGGACAGGGCGCGCACGAGCAGTACTTC CASSPGQGAHEQYF - TRBJ2-7 TRBV19 TRBD1
TGTGCCAGCAGATTGTCGGATACGCAGTATTTT CASRLSDTQYF - TRBJ2-3 TRBV6-5 -
TGTGCCAGCAGTCCCCGGGACAGGGAGAACACTGAAGCTTTCTTT CASSPRDRENTEAFF once TRBJ1-1 TRBV7-8 TRBD1
TGTGCCAGCAGCCTAGTAGGCAGGGAGGGACCCTCTGGGGCCAACGTCCTGACTTTC CASSLVGREGPSGANVLTF - TRBJ2-6 TRBV11-2 TRBD2
TGTGCCAGCAGCTTAGTCGGGGTACTAACAGATACGCAGTATTTT CASSLVGVLTDTQYF once TRBJ2-3 TRBV7-2 -
TGTGCCAGCAGCTCAACTAGCGGGGGGACTACCTCCTACGAGCAGTACTTC CASSSTSGGTTSYEQYF - TRBJ2-7 TRBV11-2 TRBD2
TGTGCCATCAGTGATTCATCTGGGCAGTACTTC CAISDSSGQYF - TRBJ2-7 TRBV10-3 -
TGTGCCAGTACCCGGAGGGGACTAGCTGCAGATACGCAGTATTTT CASTRRGLAADTQYF - TRBJ2-3 TRBV19 TRBD2
TGTGCCAGCAGCTTGGCAGGGGTAGACACCGGGGAGCTGTTTTTT CASSLAGVDTGELFF - TRBJ2-2 TRBV5-8 -
TGTGCCAGCAAAGGGTCTAGTACGCAGTATTTT CASKGSSTQYF - TRBJ2-3 TRBV6-6 -
TGTGCCAGCAGCCAACTTGGCAGCGTCCAAGAGACCCAGTACTTC CASSQLGSVQETQYF - TRBJ2-5 TRBV11-2 -
TGTGCCGCCAGCATTTCCTCCTACGAGCAGTACTTC CAASISSYEQYF once TRBJ2-7 TRBV10-3 -
TGCAGCGTTGAAGATCCAGCGAGTGAAGCTTTCTTT CSVEDPASEAFF - TRBJ1-1 TRBV29-1 -
TGTGCCAGCAGAGGGGGACTAGCCTACGAGCAGTACTTC CASRGGLAYEQYF - TRBJ2-7 TRBV14 TRBD2